This TCR beta chain was obtained from a study of blood T cell repertoires in COVID-19. Overall study context: The United States, Italy and Spain supplied acute and convalescent COVID-19 samples.

The assay was immunoSEQ multiplex PCR, and TCRdb's table has in-frame clones only and misses some. Among under 110,000 clones, about 91% were seen once, and the ten largest hold 17%. Germline V lookup: CDR1 MNHEY, CDR2 SVGAGI. The CDR3 is 15 amino acids. The V and J ends lost 5 bases and 0 bases, in that order; junction bases with no gene match: 5. This TCR was recovered from a man aged 45-65 years with acute or convalescent COVID-19. Material for sequencing was peripheral blood. The chain carries TRBV6-5 and TRBJ2-3; 7 nucleotides match TRBD1. In DNA, the CDR3 is TGTGCCAGCAGTAGACAGGGTATTAGCACAGATACGCAGTATTTT. Amino acid sequence: CASSRQGISTDTQYF.